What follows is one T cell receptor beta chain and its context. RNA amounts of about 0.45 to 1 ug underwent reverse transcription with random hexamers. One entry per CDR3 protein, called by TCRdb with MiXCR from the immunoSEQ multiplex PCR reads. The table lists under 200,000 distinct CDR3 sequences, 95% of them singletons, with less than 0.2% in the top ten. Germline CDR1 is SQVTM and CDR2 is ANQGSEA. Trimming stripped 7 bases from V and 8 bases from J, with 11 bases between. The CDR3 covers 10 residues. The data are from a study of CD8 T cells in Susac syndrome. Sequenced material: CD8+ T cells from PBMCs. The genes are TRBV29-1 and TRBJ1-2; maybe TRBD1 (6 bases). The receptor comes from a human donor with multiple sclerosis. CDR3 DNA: TGCAGCGCAGGGGAGCCCGGCTACACCTTC. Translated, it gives CSAGEPGYTF.